What follows is one TCR beta chain and its context. CD45RA-negative memory and CD45RA+ naive subsets were split from the CD4+ cells. The germline CDR1 and CDR2 sequences are WSHSY and SAAADI. The V and J ends lost 8 bases and 2 bases, in that order; junction bases with no gene match: 5. The CDR3 is 13 amino acids. Method: immunoSEQ multiplex PCR; TCRdb's copy keeps in-frame clones and lacks some. This sample carries 150,000 to 200,000 clones, 90% to 95% of them seen once, and the ten largest clones take approximately 0.07%. The record originates from a study of shared clonotypes between healthy human individuals.

J is TRBJ2-7 and V is TRBV10-2, with TRBD1 matching 8 bases. The clonotype originates from a woman in her twenties or thirties in good health. Material for sequencing was naive CD4+ T cells sorted from blood. Documented subset: CD45RA+ positively selected. The CDR3 coding sequence is TGCGCCAGCCAGCCGGGACAGGCCTACGAGCAGTACTTC. Amino acids: CASQPGQAYEQYF.